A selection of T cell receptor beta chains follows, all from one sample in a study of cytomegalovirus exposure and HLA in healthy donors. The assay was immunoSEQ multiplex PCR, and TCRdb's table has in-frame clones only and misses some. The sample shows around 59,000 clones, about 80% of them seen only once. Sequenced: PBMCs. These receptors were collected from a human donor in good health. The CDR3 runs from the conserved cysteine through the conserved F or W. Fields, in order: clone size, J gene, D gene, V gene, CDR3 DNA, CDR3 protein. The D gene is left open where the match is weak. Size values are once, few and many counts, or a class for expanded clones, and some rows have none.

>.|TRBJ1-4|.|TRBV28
TGTGCCAGCAGTTTGGTTAGCGGAGGTAATGAAAAACTGTTTTTT
CASSLVSGGNEKLFF
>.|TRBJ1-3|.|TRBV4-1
TGCGCCAGCAGCCAGGCCGCCTGGGGCACAGGGGGAAACACCATATATTTT
CASSQAAWGTGGNTIYF
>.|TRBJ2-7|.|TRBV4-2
TGTGCCAGCAGCCAAGCCTCGGCGGCCAGCTCCTACGAGCAGTACTTC
CASSQASAASSYEQYF
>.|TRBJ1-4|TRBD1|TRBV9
TGTGCCAGCAGCGTACGAGGGACAGGGAATGAAAAACTGTTTTTT
CASSVRGTGNEKLFF
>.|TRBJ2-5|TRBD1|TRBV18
TGTGCCAGCTCACCACCTCCCAGGGGGCTTTTTGTGGAGACCCAGTACTTC
CASSPPPRGLFVETQYF
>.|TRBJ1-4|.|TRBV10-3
TGTGCCATCAGCGATGGACGGAGGGATGAAAAACTGTTTTTT
CAISDGRRDEKLFF
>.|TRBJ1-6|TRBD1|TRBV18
TGTGCCAGCTCACCACGGACAGGGACAAATAATTCACCCCTCCACTTT
CASSPRTGTNNSPLHF
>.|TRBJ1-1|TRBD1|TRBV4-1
TGCGCCAGCAGCCATTGGGACAGGGCAGCTGAAGCTTTCTTT
CASSHWDRAAEAFF
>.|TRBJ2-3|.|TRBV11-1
TGTGCCAGCAGCTTAGATAGAGGCACAGATACGCAGTATTTT
CASSLDRGTDTQYF
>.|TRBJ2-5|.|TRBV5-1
TGCGCCAGCAGCTTGCGGGGGTCGGAGACCCAGTACTTC
CASSLRGSETQYF
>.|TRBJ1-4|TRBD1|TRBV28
TGTGCCAGCAGTTTATCGGGACAGGTGGGCGAAAAACTGTTTTTT
CASSLSGQVGEKLFF
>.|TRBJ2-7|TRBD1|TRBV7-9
TGTGCCAGCAGCTTCCAGGGGGCGGCCCTCGAGCAGTACTTC
CASSFQGAALEQYF
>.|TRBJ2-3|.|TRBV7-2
TGTGCCAGCAGCGTAAGATTGGCTAGCGCAGATACGCAGTATTTT
CASSVRLASADTQYF
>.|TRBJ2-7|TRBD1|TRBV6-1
TGTGCCAGCAGGGGGGGACAGGTCTCCTACGAGCAGTACTTC
CASRGGQVSYEQYF
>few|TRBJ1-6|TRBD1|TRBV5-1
TGCGCCAGCAGCCCGGGACAGCTTAATTCACCCCTCCACTTT
CASSPGQLNSPLHF
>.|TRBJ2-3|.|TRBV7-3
TGTGCCAGCAGCCCGGGGGGCCCAGGCGATACGCAGTATTTT
CASSPGGPGDTQYF
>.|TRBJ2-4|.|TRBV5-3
TGTGCCAGAAGCCCCACAGGGAATTTAGCCAAAAACATTCAGTACTTC
CARSPTGNLAKNIQYF
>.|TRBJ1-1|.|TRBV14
TGTGCCAGCAGCTCACTTGGGGGGGGCAACACTGAAGCTTTCTTT
CASSSLGGGNTEAFF
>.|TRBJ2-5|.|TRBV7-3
TGTGCCAGCAGCGTCCCAGGGTCAGAGACCCAGTACTTC
CASSVPGSETQYF
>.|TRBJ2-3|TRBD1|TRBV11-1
TGTGCCAGCAGTTCGGACAGGGGGTACACAGATACGCAGTATTTT
CASSSDRGYTDTQYF
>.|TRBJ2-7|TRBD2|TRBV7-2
TGTGCCAGTTTAACCCTGAGCGGGAGGGCTAGTGAGCAGTACTTC
CASLTLSGRASEQYF
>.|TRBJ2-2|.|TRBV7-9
TGTGCCAGCAGCTTAGGCGTGGACACCGGGGAGCTGTTTTTT
CASSLGVDTGELFF
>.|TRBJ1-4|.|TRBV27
TGTGCCAGCAGTCACGATTTTCCATTTGGGGGGTATAATGAAAAACTGTTTTTT
CASSHDFPFGGYNEKLFF
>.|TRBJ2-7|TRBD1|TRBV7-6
TGTGCCAGCAGCCGCTGGGACAGTTCCTACGAGCAGTACTTC
CASSRWDSSYEQYF
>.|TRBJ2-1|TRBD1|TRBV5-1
TGCGCCAGCAGCTTCGGGACAGTAGGCGGCAATGAGCAGTTCTTC
CASSFGTVGGNEQFF